This T cell receptor delta chain comes out of a study of gamma-delta chains in newborns, infants, children. For the study at large: Microbial exposure reportedly drives polyclonal innate γδ T cell expansion after birth.

Germline CDR1 is GEAIGNYY and CDR2 is EKD. The CDR3 has 18 amino acids. This clone was observed a handful of times. The TCRdb record carries a much larger clone's protein, which differs from this DNA's translation at residue 3; a read error is the likely cause, and the protein listed here is the DNA translation. TCRdb reprocessed the reads using CATT. The sample consists of 5,500 to 7,500 delta-chain clones, 2% to 2.5% of them appearing once. The TCR originated in a child who was a newborn, infant or young child, either healthy, febrile or measles-vaccinated (not recorded which). The material sequenced was blood. The gene calls are TRDV2 and TRDJ1; TRDD3 might be the D (6 bases). CDR3 protein: CARDPTTSAGENTDKLIF. Here the CDR3 DNA reads TGTGCCCGTGACCCGACTACAAGTGCTGGGGAAAACACCGATAAACTCATCTTT.